Presented here are 13 T cell receptor beta chains from one specimen sequenced in a study of T cell responses to AZD1222 COVID-19 vaccine. Data came from immunoSEQ multiplex PCR; TCRdb stores just in-frame clones and leaves some out. Found here are around 99,000 clones, approximately 87% of them singletons; the top ten hold about 4%. Here the sequenced sample was peripheral blood, taken 28 days after the second AZD1222 dose. The receptor source for this set is an adult who received the AZD1222 COVID-19 vaccine.

J is TRBJ2-1 and V is TRBV6-2 or TRBV6-3; D might be TRBD1 (6 bases). The CDR3 contains 16 residues. V was shortened by 2 bases and J by 5 bases, with 16 bases between the two germline ends. The germline V gene encodes CDR1 MNHEY and CDR2 SVGEGT. Written as DNA, the CDR3 is TGTGCCAGCAGTTACAGGGGGTTGGGGGACCACAATGAGCAGTTCTTC. It is translated as CASSYRGLGDHNEQFF.

This clone was seen a single time. This sequence joins TRBV10-2 and TRBJ2-6; possible D gene TRBD2, 5 bases. Germline V gene data show CDR1 as WSHSY and CDR2 as SAAADI. V was pared by 4 bases and J by 0 bases, with 10 bases between. CDR3 length equals 16 residues. This CDR3 is CASSGGGPSGANVLTF. DNA of the CDR3: TGCGCCAGCAGTGGAGGAGGACCCTCTGGGGCCAACGTCCTGACTTTC.

V is TRBV2 and J is TRBJ2-6; weak D call: TRBD1 (6 bases). The CDR3 runs 18 residues. Germline assignment: CDR1 SNHLY and CDR2 FYNNEI. V gave up 0 bases and J gave up 0 bases, with 12 bases separating them. The CDR3 DNA sequence: TGTGCCAGCAGTGAAGCCCTACAGGGAATCTCTGGGGCCAACGTCCTGACTTTC. Translation gives CASSEALQGISGANVLTF.

The gene calls are TRBV2 and TRBJ2-1; 9 bases line up with TRBD2. This CDR3 is 15 amino acids long. V lost 8 bases, J lost 0 bases, and 5 bases stayed unmatched. From germline, CDR1 is SNHLY and CDR2 FYNNEI. Here the CDR3 reads CASGLSGSSYNEQFF. DNA for the CDR3: TGTGCCAGCGGGCTTAGCGGGAGCTCCTACAATGAGCAGTTCTTC.

The V and J genes are TRBV4-1 and TRBJ1-4; no firm D call. Germline CDR1 is MGHRA and CDR2 is YSYEKL. V was pared by 5 bases and J by 7 bases, with 20 bases between. The CDR3 spans 16 residues. Written as DNA, the CDR3 is TGCGCCAGCAGCATAGGGAGCGGGCGAGGAGGTGAAAAACTGTTTTTT. Protein sequence: CASSIGSGRGGEKLFF.

V gene TRBV11-3 combines with J gene TRBJ1-5; 9 bases map to TRBD1. This CDR3 is 15 amino acids long. Germline V lookup: CDR1 SGHNT, CDR2 YENEEA. V dropped 5 bases and J dropped 2; count of bases not matched to a gene: 4. CDR3 sequence (DNA): TGTGCCAGCAGCCCAGACAGGGGGGGCAATCAGCCCCAGCATTTT. Translating it yields CASSPDRGGNQPQHF.

CDR3 region: CASSQGSQSYGYTF. The CDR3, as DNA: TGTGCCAGCAGCCAAGGGTCACAATCCTATGGCTACACCTTC. The chain is built from TRBV3-1 (or the pseudogene TRBV3-2) and TRBJ1-2; D not resolved. The CDR3 contains 14 residues. Germline V CDR1 and CDR2: LGHDT, YNNKEL (reference sequence). The ends were cut back, 1 base at V and 4 bases at J, with 10 bases in the middle.

This chain connects TRBV3-1 (or the pseudogene TRBV3-2) to TRBJ2-1, with 16 bases aligning to TRBD2. This CDR3 has 16 residues. In germline, CDR1 is LGHDT, CDR2 YNNKEL (reference sequence). J lost 10 bases, V lost 3 bases, and 6 bases had no gene match. The CDR3 loop is CASSHTGTSGRVEQFF. CDR3 nucleotide sequence: TGTGCCAGCAGCCACACCGGGACTAGCGGGAGGGTGGAGCAGTTCTTC.

Points on this clone: Different DNA sequences within this sample yield the same CDR3. The gene calls are TRBV4-3 and TRBJ2-7; TRBD2 matches 13 bases. Germline values: CDR1 LGHNA, CDR2 YSLEER. The ends lost 0 bases at V and 5 bases at J; junction bases unmatched: 1. CDR3 length equals 15 residues. CDR3 region: CASSQEGTSGNEQYF. DNA for the CDR3: TGCGCCAGCAGCCAAGAAGGGACTAGCGGGAACGAGCAGTACTTC.

This clone was seen just once. The chain joins TRBV5-1 to TRBJ2-5; D may be TRBD2 (6 bases). The germline V and J ends were trimmed by 1 base and 2 bases, with 15 bases remaining between them. This CDR3 comprises 16 residues. The germline gives CDR1 SGHRS, CDR2 YFSETQ. In DNA form, the CDR3 reads TGCGCCAGCAGCTTGATGGGGGGAGAGGCACAAGAGACCCAGTACTTC. The encoded protein is CASSLMGGEAQETQYF.

The chain carries TRBV6-2 or TRBV6-3 and TRBJ1-5; D call uncertain. This CDR3 has 15 amino acids. Trimming took 2 bases from V and 0 from J, leaving 8 bases between them. Germline lookup yields CDR1 MNHEY and CDR2 SVGEGT. The CDR3 loop reads CASSYVGYSNQPQHF. CDR3 in DNA: TGTGCCAGCAGTTACGTGGGGTATAGCAATCAGCCCCAGCATTTT.

The chain recombines TRBV12-2 with TRBJ1-1; TRBD1 is the table's D call and was not checked against the DNA. TRBV12-2 is listed as a pseudogene. The CDR3 is 17 amino acids. The CDR3 here is CASRYDRGRGRSTEAFF. Here the CDR3 DNA reads TGTGCAAGTCGTTACGACAGGGGGCGCGGGAGGAGCACTGAAGCTTTCTTT.

The chain has TRBV7-6 and TRBJ2-7; 10 bases align to TRBD1. The V gene's germline CDR1 is SGHVS and CDR2 FNYEAQ. Trimming removed 5 bases from V and 5 bases from J; junction bases left unmatched: 9. The CDR3 is 15 residues long. CDR3 sequence (DNA): TGTGCCAGCAGCCCCGAGACAGGGGGCTATGACGAGCAGTACTTC. Its translation: CASSPETGGYDEQYF.